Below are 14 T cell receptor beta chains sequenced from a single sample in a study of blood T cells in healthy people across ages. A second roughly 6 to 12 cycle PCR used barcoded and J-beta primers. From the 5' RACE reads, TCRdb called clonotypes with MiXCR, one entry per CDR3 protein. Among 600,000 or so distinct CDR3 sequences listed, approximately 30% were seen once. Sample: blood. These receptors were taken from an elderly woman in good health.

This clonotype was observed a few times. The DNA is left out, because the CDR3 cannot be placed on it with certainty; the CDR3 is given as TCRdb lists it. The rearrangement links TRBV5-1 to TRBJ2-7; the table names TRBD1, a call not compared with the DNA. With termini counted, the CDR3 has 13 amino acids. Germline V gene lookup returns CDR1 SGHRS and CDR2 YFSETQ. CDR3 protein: CASSILGPAEQYF.

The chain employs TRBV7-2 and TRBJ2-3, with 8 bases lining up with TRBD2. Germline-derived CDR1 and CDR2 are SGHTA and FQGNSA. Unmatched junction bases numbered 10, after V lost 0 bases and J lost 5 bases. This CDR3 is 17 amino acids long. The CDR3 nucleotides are TGTGCCAGCAGCTTAGCTTGGATAGCGGGGCCCAGAGATACGCAGTATTTT. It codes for CASSLAWIAGPRDTQYF. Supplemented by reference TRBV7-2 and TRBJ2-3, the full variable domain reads GAGVSQSPSNKVTEKGKDVELRCDPISGHTALYWYRQSLGQGLEFLIYFQGNSAPDKSGLPSDRFSAERTGGSVSTLTIQRTQQEDSAVYLCASSLAWIAGPRDTQYFGPGTRLTVL.

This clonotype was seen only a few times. The CDR3 sequence is CASRSNNQPQHF. CDR3 nucleotides: TGTGCCAGCAGATCAAATAATCAGCCCCAGCATTTT. This sequence joins TRBV12-3 or TRBV12-4 and TRBJ1-5; D is unclear. This CDR3 has 12 amino acids. V gave up 6 bases and J gave up 4 bases, with 7 bases separating them.

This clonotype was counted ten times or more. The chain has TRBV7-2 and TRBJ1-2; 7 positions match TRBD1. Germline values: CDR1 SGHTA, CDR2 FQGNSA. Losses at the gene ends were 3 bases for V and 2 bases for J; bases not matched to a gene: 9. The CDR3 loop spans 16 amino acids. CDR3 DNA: TGTGCCAGCAGCTTCGCGACAGGGTCGGCCAACTATGGCTACACCTTC. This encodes CASSFATGSANYGYTF. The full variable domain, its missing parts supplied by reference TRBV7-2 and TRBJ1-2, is GAGVSQSPSNKVTEKGKDVELRCDPISGHTALYWYRQSLGQGLEFLIYFQGNSAPDKSGLPSDRFSAERTGGSVSTLTIQRTQQEDSAVYLCASSFATGSANYGYTFGSGTRLTVV.

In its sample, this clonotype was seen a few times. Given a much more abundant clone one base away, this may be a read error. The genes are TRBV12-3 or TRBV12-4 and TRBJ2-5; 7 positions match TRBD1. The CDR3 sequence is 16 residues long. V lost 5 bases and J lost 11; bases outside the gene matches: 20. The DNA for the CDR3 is TGTGCCAGCAGTCAAAGAGACAGGGCAATAGAGAATGAGCAGTACTTC. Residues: CASSQRDRAIENEQYF.

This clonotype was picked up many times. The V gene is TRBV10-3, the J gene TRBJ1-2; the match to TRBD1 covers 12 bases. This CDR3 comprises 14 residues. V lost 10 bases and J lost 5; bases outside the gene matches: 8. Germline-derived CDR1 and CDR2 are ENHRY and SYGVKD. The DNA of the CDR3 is TGTGCCACGCCCGGGACAGGGGGCCGGTATGGCTACACCTTC. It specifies CATPGTGGRYGYTF.

CDR3 DNA: TGTGCCATCAGGTCGACTAGCGGGAGGTGGGATGAGCAGTTCTTC. Residues: CAIRSTSGRWDEQFF. The chain couples TRBV10-3 to TRBJ2-1; 13 nucleotides line up with TRBD2. V lost 6 bases to trimming and J lost 8 bases; unmatched junction nucleotides: 7. Germline-derived CDR1 and CDR2 are ENHRY and SYGVKD. CDR3 size: 15 residues.

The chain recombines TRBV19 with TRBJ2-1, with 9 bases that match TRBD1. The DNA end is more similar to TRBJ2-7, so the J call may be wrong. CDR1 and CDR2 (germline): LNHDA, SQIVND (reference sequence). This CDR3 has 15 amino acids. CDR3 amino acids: CASSVDRGFSNEQYF. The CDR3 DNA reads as TGTGCCAGTAGTGTTGACAGGGGGTTCTCCAATGAGCAGTACTTC.

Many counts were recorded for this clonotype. DNA of the CDR3: TGTGCCAGCAGCTTGATTCGCCGGAGGGCTTCAGATACGCAGTATTTT. It yields the protein CASSLIRRRASDTQYF. This chain joins TRBV5-6 and TRBJ2-3; weak D call: TRBD2 (6 bases). Trimming took 1 base from V and 4 from J, leaving 16 bases between them. The germline gives CDR1 SGHDT, CDR2 YYEEEE. This CDR3 has 16 amino acids.

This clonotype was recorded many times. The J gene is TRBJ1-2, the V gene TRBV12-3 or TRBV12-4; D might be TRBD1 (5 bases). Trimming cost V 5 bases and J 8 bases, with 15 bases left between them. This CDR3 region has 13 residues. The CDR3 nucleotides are TGTGCCAGCAGTCCGGGGGGAGTCGTCGGCTACACCTTC. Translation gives CASSPGGVVGYTF.

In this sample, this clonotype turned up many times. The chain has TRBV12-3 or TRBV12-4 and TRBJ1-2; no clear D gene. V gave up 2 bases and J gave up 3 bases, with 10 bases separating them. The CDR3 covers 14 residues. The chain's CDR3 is CASSLHGGDYGYTF. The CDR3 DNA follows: TGTGCCAGCAGTTTACACGGTGGCGACTATGGCTACACCTTC.

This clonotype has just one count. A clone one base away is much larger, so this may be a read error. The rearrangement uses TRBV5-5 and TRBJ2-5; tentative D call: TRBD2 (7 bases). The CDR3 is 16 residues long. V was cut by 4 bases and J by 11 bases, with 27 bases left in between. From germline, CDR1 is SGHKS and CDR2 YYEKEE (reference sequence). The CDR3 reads CASSPRGGGPYNEQYF. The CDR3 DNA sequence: TGTGCCAGCAGCCCACGGGGAGGGGGGCCCTACAATGAGCAGTACTTC.

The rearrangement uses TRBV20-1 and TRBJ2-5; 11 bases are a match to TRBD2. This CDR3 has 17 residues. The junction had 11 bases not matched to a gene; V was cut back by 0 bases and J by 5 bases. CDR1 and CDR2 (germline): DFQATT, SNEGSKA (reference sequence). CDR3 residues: CSARDWVAGGPLETQYF. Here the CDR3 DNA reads TGCAGTGCTAGAGATTGGGTAGCGGGAGGGCCTTTGGAGACCCAGTACTTC.

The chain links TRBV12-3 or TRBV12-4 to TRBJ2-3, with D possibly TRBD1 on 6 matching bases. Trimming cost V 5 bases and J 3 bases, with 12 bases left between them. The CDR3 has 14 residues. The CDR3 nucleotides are TGTGCCAGCAGTCCGGACAGACAGACAGATACGCAGTATTTT. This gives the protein CASSPDRQTDTQYF.